This T cell receptor beta chain was obtained from a study of cytomegalovirus exposure and HLA in healthy donors. As for this clone: Its antigen is currently unknown.

Everyone who donated was a healthy bone marrow donor. The germline V and J ends were trimmed by 6 bases and 2 bases, with 10 bases remaining between them. Germline lookup yields CDR1 MNHEY and CDR2 SMNVEV (reference sequence). The CDR3 loop spans 14 amino acids. PCR used 60 Vbeta primers and 13 Jbeta primers. Some clones are missing from TCRdb's copy, which holds only in-frame ones; the method was immunoSEQ multiplex PCR. This table holds about 140,000 clones, around 85% found once. Findings and caveats of the study: There were 150 to 200 TCR beta chains listed as cytomegalovirus-associated. In a later analysis, DRB1 alleles had the most associated TCRs; HLA-C alleles the fewest.

The clonotype was recovered from a female donor in good health and CMV-seronegative. This chain connects TRBV27 to TRBJ1-4; D gene ambiguous. Sequencing was performed on PBMCs. CDR3 nucleotides: TGTGCCAGCAGCAGGAAGGCCACTAATGAAAAACTGTTTTTT. Residues: CASSRKATNEKLFF.